Shown below are 3 T cell receptor beta chains from a single sample sequenced in a study of blood T cell repertoires in COVID-19. The protocol was immunoSEQ multiplex PCR, while the TCRdb copy is restricted to in-frame clones and leaves out a portion. Altogether about 140,000 clones are present, just over 85% being singletons, with the ten largest covering less than 2%. The sequencing sample was made of peripheral blood. Receptor source: a woman aged 60 to 75 with acute or convalescent COVID-19.

The chain couples TRBV19 to TRBJ1-5, with TRBD1 as a possible D gene (6 bases). The CDR3 loop spans 14 amino acids. Trimming stripped 5 bases from V and 1 base from J, with 9 bases between. Per germline, CDR1 LNHDA and CDR2 SQIVND (reference sequence). The CDR3 DNA reads TGTGCCAGTAGTCCAGGGGCGAGCAATCAGCCCCAGCATTTT. This codes for CASSPGASNQPQHF.

J is TRBJ1-4 and V is TRBV21-1; TRBD1, the D gene given by the table, was not confirmed from the DNA. TRBV21-1 is a recognized pseudogene. The CDR3 contains 14 residues. This CDR3 is CASSLTPLNEKLFF. The CDR3 DNA reads as TGTGCCAGCAGCCTGACACCCCTTAATGAAAAACTGTTTTTT.

The genes are TRBV5-4 and TRBJ2-7; possibly TRBD1 for D (5 bases). The V gene's germline CDR1 is SGHNT and CDR2 YYREEE (reference sequence). The CDR3 has 13 residues. Deletions cut 0 bases from V and 6 bases from J, with 10 bases between. CDR3 bases: TGTGCCAGCAGCTTGGAAGCAGGGATCGAGCAGTACTTC. Protein sequence: CASSLEAGIEQYF.